This TCR beta chain was found in a study of identical twins. From germline, CDR1 is SGHNT and CDR2 YENEEA. Trimming cost V 1 base and J 0 bases, with 13 bases left between them. This CDR3 region has 16 residues. TCRdb called the 5' RACE reads again in MiXCR, with one record for every CDR3 protein. The repertoire has 100,000 or so distinct CDR3 sequences, under 7% of them found once; the top ten carry more than 10%. This TCR was sampled from a woman aged 45-59 years in good health. Sample: memory T cells sorted from blood. The chain is built from TRBV11-3 and TRBJ2-7; D unresolved. Written as DNA, the CDR3 is TGTGCCAGCAGCTTAGGTAGTGGCGAGAACTCCTACGAGCAGTACTTC. It yields the protein CASSLGSGENSYEQYF.